This T cell receptor beta chain was documented in a study of blood T cell repertoires in COVID-19. As processed by the authors: Scientists estimated how many nucleated cells there were by amplifying reference gene primers. The table came from immunoSEQ multiplex PCR; TCRdb's copy has only in-frame clones and leaves some out. Clone size and V and J calls were adopted from that table, with D and trimming inferred from the DNA. The data hold approximately 380,000 clones, with more than 75% observed a single time. V was shortened by 0 bases and J by 6 bases, with 14 bases between the two germline ends. The CDR3 is 16 amino acids. CDR1 and CDR2 from the germline V gene are LGHNA and YSLEER.

The TCR was taken from a woman younger than 30 who had recovered from COVID-19. Source material: PBMCs or T cells enriched from blood (not recorded which). The chain couples TRBV4-3 to TRBJ2-2; TRBD2 is a possible D gene (6 bases). CDR3 amino acids: CASSQDWDSRSGELFF. CDR3 in DNA: TGCGCCAGCAGCCAAGATTGGGACTCCAGATCCGGGGAGCTGTTTTTT.